The 22 T cell receptor beta chains listed next were all sequenced from one sample in a study of blood T cell repertoires in COVID-19. This table comes from immunoSEQ multiplex PCR, and its TCRdb copy is limited to in-frame clones, with some not included. The sample holds a few hundred thousand clones, 80% to 90% seen once. The sequenced sample consisted of peripheral blood. These TCRs come from a woman aged 45-59 years with COVID-19, enrolled during active disease.

This chain links TRBV18 with TRBJ2-5; a weak D match, TRBD2 (6 bases). Germline-derived CDR1 and CDR2 are KGHSH and LQKENI. The CDR3 contains 15 residues. The V end was cut by 4 bases, the J end by 2 bases, with 14 bases between. CDR3 bases: TGTGCCAGCTCACAGTGGGCTAGCGAACAAGAGACCCAGTACTTC. Translation: CASSQWASEQETQYF.

In its sample, this clone was seen once. J is TRBJ1-5 and V is TRBV12-3 or TRBV12-4, with a tentative D call TRBD1 (6 bases). The CDR3 totals 12 residues. Trimming removed 0 bases from V and 10 bases from J, with 7 bases in between. CDR3 nucleotide sequence: TGTGCCAGCAGTTTAGCAGGGGGACCCCAGCATTTT. It codes for CASSLAGGPQHF.

This clone was recorded once. This chain links TRBV6-5 with TRBJ1-3; D unclear. Germline assignment: CDR1 MNHEY and CDR2 SVGAGI. The CDR3 consists of 15 residues. The V gene lost 0 bases and the J gene lost 0 bases, with 6 bases spanning the gap. This CDR3 reads CASSYSAGSGNTIYF. The CDR3 DNA follows: TGTGCCAGCAGTTACTCGGCTGGCTCTGGAAACACCATATATTTT.

The rearrangement links TRBV19 to TRBJ1-5, with D perhaps matching TRBD1 (5 bases). The germline gives CDR1 LNHDA, CDR2 SQIVND (reference sequence). Deletions cut 5 bases from V and 7 bases from J, with 18 bases between. There are 15 residues in the CDR3. The CDR3 region is CASSADSGLWQPQHF. Here the CDR3 DNA reads TGTGCCAGTAGTGCCGATTCAGGGTTGTGGCAGCCCCAGCATTTT. The full variable domain, in which reference TRBV19 and TRBJ1-5 provide the parts outside the CDR3, is DGGITQSPKYLFRKEGQNVTLSCEQNLNHDAMYWYRQDPGQGLRLIYYSQIVNDFQKGDIAEGYSVSREKKESFPLTVTSAQKNPTAFYLCASSADSGLWQPQHFGDGTRLSIL.

A single count supports this clone. The chain employs TRBV7-9 and TRBJ2-1, with D possibly being TRBD2 (5 bases). The length of the CDR3 is 14 residues. Germline CDR1 is SEHNR and CDR2 is FQNEAQ (reference sequence). V dropped 5 bases and J dropped 6 bases, with 14 bases sitting between them. The CDR3 loop reads CASSVTSSTNEQFF. CDR3 sequence (DNA): TGTGCCAGCAGCGTTACTAGTTCCACCAATGAGCAGTTCTTC. The full variable domain, with the rest looked up from reference TRBV7-9 and TRBJ2-1, is DTGVSQNPRHKITKRGQNVTFRCDPISEHNRLYWYRQTLGQGPEFLTYFQNEAQLEKSRLLSDRFSAERPKGSFSTLEIQRTEQGDSAMYLCASSVTSSTNEQFFGPGTRLTVL.

The gene calls are TRBV5-1 and TRBJ1-4, with no clear D. The CDR3 sequence is 15 residues long. Trimming cost V 1 base and J 7 bases, with 14 bases left between them. Germline V gene sequence: CDR1 SGHRS, CDR2 YFSETQ. The CDR3 coding sequence is TGCGCCAGCAGCTTGTTTCAGGCCGATGGTGAAAAACTGTTTTTT. Translating it yields CASSLFQADGEKLFF.

This clone was counted once. The V gene is TRBV4-1, the J gene TRBJ2-2; TRBD1 agrees at 8 bases. The CDR3 spans 15 residues. Germline CDR1 is MGHRA and CDR2 is YSYEKL. The trim removed 4 bases at V and 5 bases at J, leaving 6 bases unmatched. The CDR3 sequence: CASSPGQGFTGELFF. In DNA form, the CDR3 reads TGCGCCAGCAGCCCTGGACAGGGTTTTACCGGGGAGCTGTTTTTT.

The chain combines TRBV27 with TRBJ2-1, with D possibly being TRBD2 (5 bases). Germline V gene sequence: CDR1 MNHEY, CDR2 SMNVEV (reference sequence). Trimming removed 3 bases from V and 4 bases from J, with 22 bases in between. There are 18 residues in the CDR3. CDR3 nucleotide sequence: TGTGCCAGCAGTTTCCGCCCCCTAGCTAGGAGCGGATACAATGAGCAGTTCTTC. It specifies CASSFRPLARSGYNEQFF.

This clone is a singleton in its sample. This chain uses TRBV25-1 with TRBJ1-2, with 8 bases matching TRBD1. V shed 3 bases and J 8 bases; nucleotides not matched to a gene: 11. CDR1 is MGHDK, CDR2 SYGVNS, per germline. The CDR3 extends over 15 amino acids. The CDR3 reads CASSERATGALGYTF. Written as DNA, the CDR3 is TGTGCCAGCAGTGAGAGGGCGACAGGGGCTTTGGGCTACACCTTC.

The V gene is TRBV2, the J gene TRBJ2-2; D possibly corresponds to TRBD1 (6 bases). CDR3 length equals 14 residues. The germline V gene has CDR1 SNHLY and CDR2 FYNNEI. Trimming took off 6 bases at V and 4 bases at J, with 12 bases between the two ends. The CDR3 is CASRGDIFTGELFF. The DNA for the CDR3 is TGTGCCAGCAGGGGGGACATTTTCACCGGGGAGCTGTTTTTT. The variable domain in full, with the rest retrieved from reference TRBV2 and TRBJ2-2, is EPEVTQTPSHQVTQMGQEVILRCVPISNHLYFYWYRQILGQKVEFLVSFYNNEISEKSEIFDDQFSVERPDGSNFTLKIRSTKLEDSAMYFCASRGDIFTGELFFGEGSRLTVL.

The chain has TRBV7-9 and TRBJ2-1; 9 bases agree with TRBD1. CDR3 size: 16 residues. The junction had 9 bases not matched to a gene; V was cut back by 2 bases and J by 7 bases. The germline V gene encodes CDR1 SEHNR and CDR2 FQNEAQ (reference sequence). This CDR3 reads CASSLQRTGVGNEQFF. CDR3 bases: TGTGCCAGCAGCTTACAGAGGACAGGGGTGGGGAATGAGCAGTTCTTC.

CDR3 DNA: TGTGCCAGCAGCCCCCACAGGGGGGCCATGAACACTGAAGCTTTCTTT. This codes for CASSPHRGAMNTEAFF. The V call is TRBV3-1 (or the pseudogene TRBV3-2), the J call TRBJ1-1; 8 nucleotides align to TRBD1. Germline V gives CDR1 LGHDT, CDR2 YNNKEL (reference sequence). J gave up 0 bases and V 4 bases, and 7 bases lay outside the gene matches. CDR3 length: 16 residues.

This chain joins TRBV19 and TRBJ1-2; D is possibly TRBD1 (5 bases). The CDR3 is made up of 14 amino acids. Germline V gene lookup returns CDR1 LNHDA and CDR2 SQIVND (reference sequence). V was cut by 10 bases and J by 3 bases, with 18 bases left in between. The CDR3 sequence: CATADAGRDYGYTF. The CDR3 DNA reads as TGTGCCACCGCTGATGCTGGCAGGGACTATGGCTACACCTTC.

The gene calls are TRBV13 and TRBJ1-1, with 8 positions matching TRBD1. V gave up 5 bases and J gave up 5 bases; unmatched junction bases: 10. The CDR3 covers 15 residues. Germline values: CDR1 PRHDT, CDR2 FYEKMQ (reference sequence). DNA for the CDR3: TGTGCCAGCAGCATACTGACAGGGGCAGCTACTGAAGCTTTCTTT. This translates into CASSILTGAATEAFF.

The rearrangement uses TRBV4-3 and TRBJ2-5; a possible D gene is TRBD2 (6 bases). V gave up 0 bases and J gave up 2 bases, with 16 bases separating them. CDR3 size: 17 residues. From germline, CDR1 is LGHNA and CDR2 YSLEER. CDR3 coding DNA: TGCGCCAGCAGCCAAGACTTCTCCGGGACTGGGCAAGAGACCCAGTACTTC. Translation: CASSQDFSGTGQETQYF.

This chain links TRBV15 with TRBJ2-1; 9 bases line up with TRBD1. From germline, CDR1 is LNHNV and CDR2 YYDKDF (reference sequence). The junction had 9 bases not matched to a gene; V was cut back by 6 bases and J by 6 bases. The CDR3 length is 15 residues. This CDR3 is CATREGTGKANEQFF. DNA of the CDR3: TGTGCCACCAGAGAAGGGACAGGGAAAGCCAATGAGCAGTTCTTC.

The chain recombines TRBV19 with TRBJ2-1, with TRBD2 matching over 9 bases. V lost 5 bases, J lost 6 bases, and 20 bases stayed unmatched. This CDR3 is 19 amino acids long. Germline V gene sequence: CDR1 LNHDA, CDR2 SQIVND (reference sequence). Written as DNA, the CDR3 is TGTGCCAGTAGTTTTTCCTGGGGCCGTGGCGGGAGGGCCCTCAATGAGCAGTTCTTC. Translating it yields CASSFSWGRGGRALNEQFF.

This clone has only one observation. The rearrangement links TRBV19 to TRBJ1-6; 8 bases are shared with TRBD1. The V gene end was trimmed by 9 bases and the J gene end by 10 bases; junction bases not matched to a gene: 11. CDR1 is LNHDA and CDR2 is SQIVND in the germline V gene (reference sequence). The CDR3 runs 14 residues. CDR3 protein: CARPQDRARSPLHF. CDR3 bases: TGTGCCAGACCTCAGGACAGGGCGAGATCACCCCTCCACTTT.

This chain connects TRBV19 to TRBJ1-1; no definite D call. The V end lost 3 bases, the J end lost 4 bases, and 12 bases lay between the germline ends. Germline CDR1 LNHDA, CDR2 SQIVND (reference sequence). The CDR3 is 14 amino acids. CDR3 sequence: CASSMPHGVTEAFF. In DNA form, the CDR3 reads TGTGCCAGTAGTATGCCGCACGGGGTCACTGAAGCTTTCTTT.

This sequence joins TRBV11-3 and TRBJ1-1; TRBD1 might be the D (6 bases). The CDR3 has 12 amino acids. V was pared by 4 bases and J by 8 bases, with 11 bases between. Per germline, CDR1 SGHNT and CDR2 YENEEA. This chain's CDR3 is CASSWGLSEAFF. The CDR3 DNA is TGTGCCAGCAGCTGGGGGCTTTCCGAAGCTTTCTTT.

The chain combines TRBV6-5 with TRBJ1-3; TRBD1 might be the D (6 bases). The CDR3 totals 15 residues. V dropped 5 bases and J dropped 2 bases, with 13 bases sitting between them. In germline, CDR1 is MNHEY, CDR2 SVGAGI. CDR3 nucleotides: TGTGCCAGCAGTCGGGCCGGGGGGCCTGGAAACACCATATATTTT. Amino acids: CASSRAGGPGNTIYF.

The chain combines TRBV10-1 with TRBJ1-4, with 7 bases matching TRBD1. CDR3 length equals 15 residues. The V segment lost 5 bases and the J segment 0 bases; nucleotides outside the gene matches: 3. Looked up from germline, CDR1 is WNHNN and CDR2 is SYGVQD (reference sequence). The CDR3 coding sequence is TGCGCCAGCAGTTCCGGGACAGCAACTAATGAAAAACTGTTTTTT. It is translated as CASSSGTATNEKLFF.